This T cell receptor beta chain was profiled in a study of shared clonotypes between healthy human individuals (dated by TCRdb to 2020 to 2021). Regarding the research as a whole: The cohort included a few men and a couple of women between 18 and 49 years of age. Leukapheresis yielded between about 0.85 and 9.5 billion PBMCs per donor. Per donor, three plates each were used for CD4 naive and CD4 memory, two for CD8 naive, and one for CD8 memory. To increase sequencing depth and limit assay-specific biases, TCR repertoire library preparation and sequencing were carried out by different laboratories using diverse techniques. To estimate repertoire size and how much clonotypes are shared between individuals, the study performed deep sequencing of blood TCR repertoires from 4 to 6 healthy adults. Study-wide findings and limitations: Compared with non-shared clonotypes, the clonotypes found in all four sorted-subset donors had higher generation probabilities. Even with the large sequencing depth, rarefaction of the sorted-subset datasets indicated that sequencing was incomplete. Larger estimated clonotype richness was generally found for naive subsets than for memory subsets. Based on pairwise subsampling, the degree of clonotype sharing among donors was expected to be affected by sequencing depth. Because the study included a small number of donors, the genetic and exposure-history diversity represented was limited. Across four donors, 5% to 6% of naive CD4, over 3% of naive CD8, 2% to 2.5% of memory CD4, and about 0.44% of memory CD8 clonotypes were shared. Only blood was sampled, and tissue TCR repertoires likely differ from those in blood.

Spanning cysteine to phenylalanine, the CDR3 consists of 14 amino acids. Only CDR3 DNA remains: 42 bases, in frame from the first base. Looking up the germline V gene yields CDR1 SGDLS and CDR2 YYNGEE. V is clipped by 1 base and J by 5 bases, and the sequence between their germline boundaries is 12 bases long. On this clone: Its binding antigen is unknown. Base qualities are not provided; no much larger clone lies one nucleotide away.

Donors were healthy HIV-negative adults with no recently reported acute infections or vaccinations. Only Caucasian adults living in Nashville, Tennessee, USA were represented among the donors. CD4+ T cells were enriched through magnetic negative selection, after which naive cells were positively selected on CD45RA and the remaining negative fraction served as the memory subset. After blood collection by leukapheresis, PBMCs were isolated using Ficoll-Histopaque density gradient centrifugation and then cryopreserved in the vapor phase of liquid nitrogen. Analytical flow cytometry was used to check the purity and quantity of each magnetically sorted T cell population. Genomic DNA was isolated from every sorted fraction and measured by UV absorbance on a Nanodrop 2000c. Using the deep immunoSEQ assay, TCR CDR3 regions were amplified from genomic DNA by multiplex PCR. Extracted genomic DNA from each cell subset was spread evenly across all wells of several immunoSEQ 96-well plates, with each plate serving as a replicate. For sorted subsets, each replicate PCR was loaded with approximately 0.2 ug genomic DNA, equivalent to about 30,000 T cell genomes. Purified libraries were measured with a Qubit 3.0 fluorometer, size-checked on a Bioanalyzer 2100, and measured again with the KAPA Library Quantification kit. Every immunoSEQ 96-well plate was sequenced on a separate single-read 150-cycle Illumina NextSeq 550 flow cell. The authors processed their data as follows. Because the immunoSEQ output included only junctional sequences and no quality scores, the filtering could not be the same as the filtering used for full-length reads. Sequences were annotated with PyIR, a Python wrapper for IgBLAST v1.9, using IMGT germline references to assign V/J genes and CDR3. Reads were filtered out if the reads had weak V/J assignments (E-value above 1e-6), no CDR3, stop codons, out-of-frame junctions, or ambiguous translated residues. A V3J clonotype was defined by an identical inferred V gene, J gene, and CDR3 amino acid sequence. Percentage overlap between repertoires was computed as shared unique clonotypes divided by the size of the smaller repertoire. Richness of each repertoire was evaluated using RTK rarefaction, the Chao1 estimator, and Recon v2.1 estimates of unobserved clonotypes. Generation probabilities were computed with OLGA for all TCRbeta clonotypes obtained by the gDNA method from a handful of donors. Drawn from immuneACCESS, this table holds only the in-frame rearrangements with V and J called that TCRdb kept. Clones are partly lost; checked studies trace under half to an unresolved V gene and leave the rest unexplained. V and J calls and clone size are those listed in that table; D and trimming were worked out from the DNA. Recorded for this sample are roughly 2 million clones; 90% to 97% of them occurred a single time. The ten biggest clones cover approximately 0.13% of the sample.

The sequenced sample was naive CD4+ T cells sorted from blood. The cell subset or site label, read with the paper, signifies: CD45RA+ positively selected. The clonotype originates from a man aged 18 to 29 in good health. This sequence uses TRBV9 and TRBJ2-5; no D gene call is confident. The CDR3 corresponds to CASSVTSWTETQYF. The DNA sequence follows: TGTGCCAGCAGCGTAACCTCTTGGACGGAGACCCAGTACTTC.